The 2 T cell receptor beta chains below come from one sample, sequenced in a study of blood T cell repertoires in COVID-19. TCRdb keeps only in-frame clones here, not all; method: immunoSEQ multiplex PCR. The sample records 70,000 to 90,000 clones, around 78% being singletons. The specimen sequenced was peripheral blood. Receptor source: a woman of 80 years or more with acute or convalescent COVID-19.

The chain is built from TRBV7-3 and TRBJ2-5; 11 nucleotides line up with TRBD2. Germline V gives CDR1 SGHTA, CDR2 FQGTGA. The CDR3 sequence is 19 residues long. Germline trimming cut 1 base from V and 1 base from J; bases unmatched to any gene: 11. CDR3 amino acids: CASSLKGMTSGDSQETQYF. CDR3 bases: TGTGCCAGCAGCTTAAAGGGGATGACTAGCGGGGACTCCCAAGAGACCCAGTACTTC.

The V call is TRBV13, the J call TRBJ1-1; D might be TRBD1 (5 bases). Germline CDR1 PRHDT, CDR2 FYEKMQ (reference sequence). There are 16 residues in the CDR3. Trimming took 5 bases from V and 4 from J, leaving 20 bases between them. CDR3 in DNA: TGTGCCAGCAGCCCCCCCGTAGGGGTGATTAGCACTGAAGCTTTCTTT. Protein product: CASSPPVGVISTEAFF.